The subject of this entry is one T cell receptor beta chain. V shed 6 bases and J shed 4 bases, with 14 bases lying between them. This CDR3 has 14 amino acids. CDR1 is MNHEY and CDR2 is SMNVEV in the germline V gene (reference sequence). The sample originates from a study of blood T cells in healthy people across ages. Primed by a sample-barcoded 5' primer and a J-beta primer mix, a second PCR proceeded for about 6 to 12 cycles. TCRdb recomputed calls from the 5' RACE reads with MiXCR, one row per CDR3 protein. The sample yields about 1.4 million distinct CDR3 sequences, approximately 59% seen once. The sequenced sample consisted of blood. V gene TRBV27 combines with J gene TRBJ2-3, with TRBD2 as a possible D gene (6 bases). The sequence derives from a man younger than 30 in good health. The chain's CDR3 is CASREAEGPDTQYF. CDR3 coding DNA: TGTGCCAGCAGGGAAGCGGAGGGGCCAGATACGCAGTATTTT.